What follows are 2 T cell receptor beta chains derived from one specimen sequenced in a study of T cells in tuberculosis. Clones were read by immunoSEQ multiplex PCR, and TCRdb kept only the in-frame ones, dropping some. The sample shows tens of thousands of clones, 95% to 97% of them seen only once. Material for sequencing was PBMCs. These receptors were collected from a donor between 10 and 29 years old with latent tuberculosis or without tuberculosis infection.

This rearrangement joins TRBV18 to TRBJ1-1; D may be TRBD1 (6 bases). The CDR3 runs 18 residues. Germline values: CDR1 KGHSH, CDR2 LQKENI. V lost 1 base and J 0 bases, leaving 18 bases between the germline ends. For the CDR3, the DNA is TGTGCCAGCTCACCACGGGGATTGAGCGGACAGCTGAACACTGAAGCTTTCTTT. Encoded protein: CASSPRGLSGQLNTEAFF.

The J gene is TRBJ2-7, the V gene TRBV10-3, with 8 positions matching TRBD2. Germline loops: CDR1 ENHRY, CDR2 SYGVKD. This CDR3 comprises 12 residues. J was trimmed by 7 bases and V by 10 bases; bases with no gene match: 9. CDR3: CASSGKLVEQYF. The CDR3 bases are TGTGCCAGTAGCGGGAAATTAGTTGAGCAGTACTTC.